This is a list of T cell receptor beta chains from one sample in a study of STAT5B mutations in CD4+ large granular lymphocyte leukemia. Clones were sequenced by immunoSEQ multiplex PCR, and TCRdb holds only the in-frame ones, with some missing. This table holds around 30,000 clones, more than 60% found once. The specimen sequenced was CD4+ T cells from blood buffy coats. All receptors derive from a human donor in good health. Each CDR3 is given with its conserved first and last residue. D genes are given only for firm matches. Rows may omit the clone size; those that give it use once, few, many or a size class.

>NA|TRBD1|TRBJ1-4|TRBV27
CASSFLGTGYEKLFF
TGTGCCAGCAGTTTCCTCGGGACAGGGTATGAAAAACTGTTTTTT
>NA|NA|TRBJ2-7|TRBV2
CASSTYEQYF
TGTGCCAGCAGTACCTACGAGCAGTACTTC
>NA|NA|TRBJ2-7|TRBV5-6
CASSYRDLGEQYF
TGTGCCAGCAGCTACAGGGACCTAGGCGAGCAGTACTTC
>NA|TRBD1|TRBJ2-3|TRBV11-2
CASSPQGWSTDTQYF
TGTGCCAGCAGCCCACAGGGGTGGAGCACAGATACGCAGTATTTT
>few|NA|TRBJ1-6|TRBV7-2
CASSLDGGSPLHF
TGTGCCAGCAGCTTAGACGGTGGTTCACCCCTCCACTTT
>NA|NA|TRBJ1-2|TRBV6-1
CASSEERVGGYTF
TGTGCCAGCAGTGAAGAAAGGGTTGGAGGCTACACCTTC
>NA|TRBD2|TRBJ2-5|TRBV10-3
CAIGGGPQETQYF
TGTGCCATCGGCGGGGGTCCCCAAGAGACCCAGTACTTC
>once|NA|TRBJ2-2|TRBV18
CASSPSRNTGELFF
TGTGCCAGCTCACCAAGCAGGAACACCGGGGAGCTGTTTTTT
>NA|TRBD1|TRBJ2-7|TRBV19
CATGPSGTGIGEQYF
TGTGCCACAGGCCCCTCCGGGACAGGGATCGGCGAGCAGTACTTC
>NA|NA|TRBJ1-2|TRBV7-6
CASSPAAADFYGYTF
TGTGCCAGCAGCCCCGCGGCGGCAGATTTCTATGGCTACACCTTC
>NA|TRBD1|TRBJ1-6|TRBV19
CASSNRGNSPLHF
TGTGCCAGTAGTAACAGGGGGAATTCACCCCTCCACTTT
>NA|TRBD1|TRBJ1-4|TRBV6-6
CASRRTGGDEKLFF
TGTGCCAGCAGGAGGACAGGGGGAGATGAAAAACTGTTTTTT
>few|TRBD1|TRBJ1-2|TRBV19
CASSIRGQGVSSYGYTF
TGTGCCAGTAGTATCCGGGGACAGGGAGTTTCGAGCTATGGCTACACCTTC
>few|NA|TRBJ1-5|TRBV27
CASSWGGREPQHF
TGTGCCAGCAGTTGGGGGGGGCGGGAGCCCCAGCATTTT
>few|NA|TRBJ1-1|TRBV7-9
CASSSTRPTGTFF
TGTGCCAGCAGCTCCACCAGACCTACGGGCACTTTCTTT
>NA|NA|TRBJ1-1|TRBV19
CASRDPGLTEAFF
TGTGCCAGTAGGGACCCAGGGCTCACTGAAGCTTTCTTT
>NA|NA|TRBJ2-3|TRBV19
CASSIDQGTQYF
TGTGCCAGTAGTATAGATCAAGGTACGCAGTATTTT